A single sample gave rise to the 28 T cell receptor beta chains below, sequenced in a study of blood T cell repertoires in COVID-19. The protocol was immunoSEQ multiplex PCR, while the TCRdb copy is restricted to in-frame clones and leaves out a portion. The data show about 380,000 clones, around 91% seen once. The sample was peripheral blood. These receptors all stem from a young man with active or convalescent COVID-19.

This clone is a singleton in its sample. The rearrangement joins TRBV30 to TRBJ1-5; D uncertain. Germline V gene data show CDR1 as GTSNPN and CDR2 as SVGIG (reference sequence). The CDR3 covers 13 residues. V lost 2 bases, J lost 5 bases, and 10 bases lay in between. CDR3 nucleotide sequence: TGTGCCTGGAGTCGAGATACGGATCAGCCCCAGCATTTT. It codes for CAWSRDTDQPQHF.

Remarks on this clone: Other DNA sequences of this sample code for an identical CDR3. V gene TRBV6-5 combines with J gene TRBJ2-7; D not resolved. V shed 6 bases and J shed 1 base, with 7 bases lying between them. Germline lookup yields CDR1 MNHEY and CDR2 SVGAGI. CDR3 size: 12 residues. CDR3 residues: CASSRSSYEQYF. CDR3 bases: TGTGCCAGCAGCAGGTCATCCTACGAGCAGTACTTC.

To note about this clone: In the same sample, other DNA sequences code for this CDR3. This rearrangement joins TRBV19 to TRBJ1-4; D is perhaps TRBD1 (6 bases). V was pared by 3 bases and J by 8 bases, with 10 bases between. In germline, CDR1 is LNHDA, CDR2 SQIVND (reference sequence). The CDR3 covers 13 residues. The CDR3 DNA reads TGTGCCAGTAGTATCGGTAGGGGGGAAAAACTGTTTTTT. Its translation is CASSIGRGEKLFF.

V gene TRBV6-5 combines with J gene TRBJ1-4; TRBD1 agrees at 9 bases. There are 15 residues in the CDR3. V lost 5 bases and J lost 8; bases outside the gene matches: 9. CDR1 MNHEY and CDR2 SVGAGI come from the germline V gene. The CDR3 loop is CASSMRQGVDEKLFF. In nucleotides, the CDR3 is TGTGCCAGCAGTATGAGACAGGGGGTAGACGAAAAACTGTTTTTT.

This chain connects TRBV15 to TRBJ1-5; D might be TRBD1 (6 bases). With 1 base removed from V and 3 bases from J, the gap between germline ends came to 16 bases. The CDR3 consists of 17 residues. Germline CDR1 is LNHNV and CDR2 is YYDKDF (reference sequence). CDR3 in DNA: TGTGCCACCAGCAGAGTTCTCGGACAGACAAACAATCAGCCCCAGCATTTT. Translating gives CATSRVLGQTNNQPQHF. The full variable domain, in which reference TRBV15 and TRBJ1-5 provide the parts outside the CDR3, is DAMVIQNPRYQVTQFGKPVTLSCSQTLNHNVMYWYQQKSSQAPKLLFHYYDKDFNNEADTPDNFQSRRPNTSFCFLDIRSPGLGDTAMYLCATSRVLGQTNNQPQHFGDGTRLSIL.

CDR3 DNA: TGTGCCAGCAGCCAAGCTAGCGCCCAGTACGGCGGGGAGCTGTTTTTT. This encodes CASSQASAQYGGELFF. The V gene is TRBV4-2, the J gene TRBJ2-2; D might be TRBD2 (6 bases). The CDR3 totals 16 residues. V lost 1 base and J lost 7, with 16 bases in between. CDR1 LGHNA and CDR2 YNFKEQ come from the germline V gene.

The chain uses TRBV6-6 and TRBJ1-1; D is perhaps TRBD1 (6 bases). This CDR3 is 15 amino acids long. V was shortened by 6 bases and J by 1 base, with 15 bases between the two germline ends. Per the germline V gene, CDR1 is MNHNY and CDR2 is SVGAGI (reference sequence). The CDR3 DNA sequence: TGTGCCAGCAGCCCTAGGGGGAGGGAGAACACTGAAGCTTTCTTT. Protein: CASSPRGRENTEAFF.

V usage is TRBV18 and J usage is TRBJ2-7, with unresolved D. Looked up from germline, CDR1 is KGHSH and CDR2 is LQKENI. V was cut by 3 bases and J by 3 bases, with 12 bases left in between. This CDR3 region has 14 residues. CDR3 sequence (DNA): TGTGCCAGCTCACCCAACCCCCTAGGCTACGAGCAGTACTTC. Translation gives CASSPNPLGYEQYF.

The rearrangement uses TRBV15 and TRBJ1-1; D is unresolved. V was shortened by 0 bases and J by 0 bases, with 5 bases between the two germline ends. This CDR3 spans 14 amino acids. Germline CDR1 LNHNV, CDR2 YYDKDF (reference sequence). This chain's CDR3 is CATSRDPVNTEAFF. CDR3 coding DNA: TGTGCCACCAGCAGAGATCCCGTGAACACTGAAGCTTTCTTT.

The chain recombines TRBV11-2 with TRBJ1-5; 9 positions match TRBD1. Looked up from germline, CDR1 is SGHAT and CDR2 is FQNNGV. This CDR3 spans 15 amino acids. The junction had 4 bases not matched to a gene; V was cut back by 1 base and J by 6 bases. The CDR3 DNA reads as TGTGCCAGCAGCTTAGTCCCGGGACAGGGTCAGCCCCAGCATTTT. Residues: CASSLVPGQGQPQHF.

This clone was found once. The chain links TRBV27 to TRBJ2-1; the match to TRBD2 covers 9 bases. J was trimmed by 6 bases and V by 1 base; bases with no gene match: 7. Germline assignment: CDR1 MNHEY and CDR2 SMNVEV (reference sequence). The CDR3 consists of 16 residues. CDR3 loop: CASSLFLAGMFNEQFF. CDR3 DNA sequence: TGTGCCAGCAGTTTATTTCTAGCGGGAATGTTCAATGAGCAGTTCTTC.

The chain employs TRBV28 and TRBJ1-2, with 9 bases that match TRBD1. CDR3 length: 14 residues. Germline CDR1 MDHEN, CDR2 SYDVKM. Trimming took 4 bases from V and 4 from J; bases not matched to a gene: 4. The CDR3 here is CASSSTGGPYGYTF. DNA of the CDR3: TGTGCCAGCAGTTCGACAGGGGGTCCCTATGGCTACACCTTC.

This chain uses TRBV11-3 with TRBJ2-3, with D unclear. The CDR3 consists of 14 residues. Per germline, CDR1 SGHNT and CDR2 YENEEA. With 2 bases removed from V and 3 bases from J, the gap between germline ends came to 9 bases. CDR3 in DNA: TGTGCCAGCAGCTTAACAGAATTAACAGATACGCAGTATTTT. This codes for CASSLTELTDTQYF. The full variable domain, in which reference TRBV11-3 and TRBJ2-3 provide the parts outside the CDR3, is EAGVVQSPRYKIIEKKQPVAFWCNPISGHNTLYWYLQNLGQGPELLIRYENEEAVDDSQLPKDRFSAERLKGVDSTLKIQPAELGDSAVYLCASSLTELTDTQYFGPGTRLTVL.

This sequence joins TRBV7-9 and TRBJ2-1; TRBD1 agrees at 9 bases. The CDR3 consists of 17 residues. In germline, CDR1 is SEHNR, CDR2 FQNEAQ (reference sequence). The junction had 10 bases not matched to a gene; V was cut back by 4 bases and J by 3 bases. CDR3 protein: CASSSKIGTGIYNEQFF. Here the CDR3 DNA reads TGTGCCAGCAGCTCCAAGATTGGGACAGGGATCTACAATGAGCAGTTCTTC. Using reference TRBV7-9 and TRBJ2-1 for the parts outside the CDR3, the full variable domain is DTGVSQNPRHKITKRGQNVTFRCDPISEHNRLYWYRQTLGQGPEFLTYFQNEAQLEKSRLLSDRFSAERPKGSFSTLEIQRTEQGDSAMYLCASSSKIGTGIYNEQFFGPGTRLTVL.

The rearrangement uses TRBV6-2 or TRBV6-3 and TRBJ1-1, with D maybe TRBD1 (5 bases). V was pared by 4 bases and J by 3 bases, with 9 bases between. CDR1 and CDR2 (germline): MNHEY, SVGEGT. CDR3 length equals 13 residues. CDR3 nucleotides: TGTGCCAGCAGTTTGGACACAGACACTGAAGCTTTCTTT. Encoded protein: CASSLDTDTEAFF.

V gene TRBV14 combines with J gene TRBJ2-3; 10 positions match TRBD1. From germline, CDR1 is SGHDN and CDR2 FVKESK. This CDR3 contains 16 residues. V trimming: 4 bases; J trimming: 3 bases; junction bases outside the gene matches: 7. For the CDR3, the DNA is TGTGCCAGCAGCCCTGCGACAGGGGGCCCAACAGATACGCAGTATTTT. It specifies CASSPATGGPTDTQYF.

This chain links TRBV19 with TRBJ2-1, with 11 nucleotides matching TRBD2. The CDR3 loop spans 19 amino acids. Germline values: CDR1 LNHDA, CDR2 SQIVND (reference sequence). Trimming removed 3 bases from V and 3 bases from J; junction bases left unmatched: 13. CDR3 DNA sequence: TGTGCCAGTAGTATTACCGGGACTAGCGGCATTCTCTTCTACAATGAGCAGTTCTTC. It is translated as CASSITGTSGILFYNEQFF.

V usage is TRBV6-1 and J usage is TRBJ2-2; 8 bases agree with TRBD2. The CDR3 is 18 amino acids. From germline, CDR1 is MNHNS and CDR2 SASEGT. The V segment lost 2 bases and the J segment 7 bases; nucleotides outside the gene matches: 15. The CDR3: CASSELRVLWTSIGELFF. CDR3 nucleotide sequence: TGTGCCAGCAGTGAACTCAGGGTTCTTTGGACTAGCATCGGGGAGCTGTTTTTT.

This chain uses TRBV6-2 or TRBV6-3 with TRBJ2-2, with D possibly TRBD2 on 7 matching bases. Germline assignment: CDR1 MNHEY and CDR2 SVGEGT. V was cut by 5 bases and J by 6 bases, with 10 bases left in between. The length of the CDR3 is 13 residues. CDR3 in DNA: TGTGCCAGCAGTAGGGGGGGCCCCGGGGAGCTGTTTTTT. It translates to CASSRGGPGELFF.

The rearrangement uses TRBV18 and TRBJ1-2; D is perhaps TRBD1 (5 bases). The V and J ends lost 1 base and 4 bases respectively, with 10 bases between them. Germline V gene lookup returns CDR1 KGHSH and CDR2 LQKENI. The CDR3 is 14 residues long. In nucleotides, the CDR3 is TGTGCCAGCTCACCACGCGGGGACGGCTATGGCTACACCTTC. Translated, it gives CASSPRGDGYGYTF.

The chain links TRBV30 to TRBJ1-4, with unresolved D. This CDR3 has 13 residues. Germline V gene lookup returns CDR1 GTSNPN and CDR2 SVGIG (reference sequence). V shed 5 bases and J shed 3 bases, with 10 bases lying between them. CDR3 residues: CAWGFPPNEKLFF. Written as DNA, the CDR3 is TGTGCCTGGGGCTTCCCCCCTAATGAAAAACTGTTTTTT. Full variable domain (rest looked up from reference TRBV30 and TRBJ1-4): SQTIHQWPATLVQPVGSPLSLECTVEGTSNPNLYWYRQAAGRGLQLLFYSVGIGQISSEVPQNLSASRPQDRQFILSSKKLLLSDSGFYLCAWGFPPNEKLFFGSGTQLSVL.

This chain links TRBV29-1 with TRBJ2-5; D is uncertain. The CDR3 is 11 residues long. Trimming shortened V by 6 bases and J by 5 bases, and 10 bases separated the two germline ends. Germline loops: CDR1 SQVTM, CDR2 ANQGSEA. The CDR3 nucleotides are TGCAGCGTAGTACCCGGGGAGACCCAGTACTTC. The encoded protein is CSVVPGETQYF.

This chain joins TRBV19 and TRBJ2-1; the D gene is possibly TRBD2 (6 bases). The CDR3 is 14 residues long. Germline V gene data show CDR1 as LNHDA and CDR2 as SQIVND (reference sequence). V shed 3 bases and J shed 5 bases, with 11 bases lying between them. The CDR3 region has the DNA TGTGCCAGTAGTATTTCGGTAGCGGACAATGAGCAGTTCTTC. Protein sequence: CASSISVADNEQFF.

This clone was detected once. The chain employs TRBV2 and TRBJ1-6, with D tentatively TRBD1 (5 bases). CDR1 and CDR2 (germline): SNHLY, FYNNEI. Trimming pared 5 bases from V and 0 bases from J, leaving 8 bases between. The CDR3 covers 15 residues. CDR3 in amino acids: CASSKDSSYNSPLHF. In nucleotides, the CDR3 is TGTGCCAGCAGTAAAGACAGCTCCTATAATTCACCCCTCCACTTT.

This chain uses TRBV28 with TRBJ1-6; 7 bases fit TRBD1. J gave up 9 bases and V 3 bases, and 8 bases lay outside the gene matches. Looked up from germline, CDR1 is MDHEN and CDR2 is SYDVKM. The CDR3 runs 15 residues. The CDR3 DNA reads TGTGCCAGCAGTTTGTATCGCAGGGGGAGTTCACCCCTCCACTTT. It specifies CASSLYRRGSSPLHF.

The CDR3 region is CASSVERRVAPYEQYF. The CDR3 nucleotides are TGTGCCAGCAGCGTAGAGCGGCGGGTAGCCCCCTACGAGCAGTACTTC. The gene calls are TRBV9 and TRBJ2-7, with D tentatively TRBD2 (5 bases). Germline V gene data show CDR1 as SGDLS and CDR2 as YYNGEE. The length of the CDR3 is 16 residues. Deletions cut 0 bases from V and 2 bases from J, with 15 bases between.

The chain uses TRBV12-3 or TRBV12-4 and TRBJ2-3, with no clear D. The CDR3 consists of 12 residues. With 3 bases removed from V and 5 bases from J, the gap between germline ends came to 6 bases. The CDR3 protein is CASSFARDTQYF. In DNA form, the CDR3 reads TGTGCCAGCAGTTTCGCGCGAGATACGCAGTATTTT.

CDR3 loop: CASSGRGGRILEQYF. CDR3 in DNA: TGTGCCAGTAGTGGGCGCGGGGGGAGGATTCTCGAGCAGTACTTC. This chain links TRBV19 with TRBJ2-7, with 8 positions matching TRBD2. The CDR3 runs to 15 residues. The V and J ends lost 5 bases and 6 bases, in that order; junction bases with no gene match: 12. Germline loops: CDR1 LNHDA, CDR2 SQIVND (reference sequence).